This entry is about one TCR beta chain. The data stem from a study of T cell changes during pregnancy in multiple sclerosis. Trimming pared 2 bases from V and 1 base from J, leaving 4 bases between. Germline CDR1 and CDR2: SNHLY and FYNNEI. This CDR3 is 13 amino acids long. Profiled with immunoSEQ multiplex PCR; TCRdb holds only in-frame clones, not every one. The profile covers approximately 50,000 clones, with 91% appearing a single time and around 9.6% taken by the ten largest. Specimen: CD8+ T cells from peripheral blood mononuclear cells, collected after pregnancy. The sequence derives from a female donor with multiple sclerosis, enrolled in a pregnancy study. This rearrangement joins TRBV2 to TRBJ2-3; no reliable D call. CDR3 in amino acids: CASSEPGTDTQYF. The CDR3 coding sequence is TGTGCCAGCAGTGAACCTGGCACAGATACGCAGTATTTT.